This entry lists 6 T cell receptor beta chains sequenced from one sample in a study of CD8 T cells in ankylosing spondylitis. A single record per CDR3 protein comes from TCRdb applying MiXCR to the 5' RACE reads. The table has about 420,000 distinct CDR3 sequences, about 20% seen once. The study's findings and limits: For ankylosing spondylitis blood, a TCR beta motif of 7 or 8 highly homologous variants appeared characteristic.

Their antigen targets remain unknown. Material: blood, either unsorted or a sorted T cell fraction (not recorded which). Source of these receptors: a male donor with ankylosing spondylitis.

The rearrangement links TRBV5-1 to TRBJ2-3; TRBD2 matches at 7 bases. Trimming removed 3 bases from V and 3 bases from J; junction bases left unmatched: 10. This CDR3 spans 16 amino acids. Germline loops: CDR1 SGHRS, CDR2 YFSETQ. The CDR3 is CASSSRRRGGTDTQYF. CDR3 sequence (DNA): TGCGCCAGCAGCTCCAGAAGGAGGGGAGGGACAGATACGCAGTATTTT.

The rearrangement links TRBV27 to TRBJ2-7; D is perhaps TRBD1 (5 bases). Germline CDR1 reads MNHEY; CDR2 reads SMNVEV (reference sequence). V was trimmed by 2 bases and J by 8 bases, leaving 19 bases between them. This CDR3 has 15 residues. DNA of the CDR3: TGTGCCAGCAGTTTAAGTAACCAAGGGGTCCCTCAGCAGTACTTC. As protein: CASSLSNQGVPQQYF.

There are a few counts of this clonotype. The rearrangement joins TRBV6-4 to TRBJ2-1; 11 bases are a match to TRBD2. This CDR3 is built from 15 residues. From germline, CDR1 is MRHNA and CDR2 SNTAGT. V lost 5 bases and J lost 4; bases outside the gene matches: 4. The CDR3 nucleotides are TGTGCCAGCAGTTCTAGCGGGAGGCAGTACAATGAGCAGTTCTTC. This codes for CASSSSGRQYNEQFF.

The chain has TRBV6-5 and TRBJ2-3; D is ambiguous. The germline V and J ends were trimmed by 4 bases and 1 base, with 9 bases remaining between them. The CDR3 extends over 14 amino acids. CDR1 and CDR2 (germline): MNHEY, SVGAGI. CDR3 DNA sequence: TGTGCCAGCAGTTTTAATAGGGGCACAGATACGCAGTATTTT. This translates into CASSFNRGTDTQYF.

This chain joins TRBV29-1 and TRBJ1-2; 7 nucleotides match TRBD1. V lost 6 bases to trimming and J lost 7 bases; unmatched junction nucleotides: 17. The CDR3 has 15 amino acids. Germline-derived CDR1 and CDR2 are SQVTM and ANQGSEA. CDR3 loop: CSVALNRQGVGGYTF. The CDR3 nucleotides read TGCAGCGTGGCCCTGAACCGACAGGGCGTTGGTGGCTACACCTTC.

V gene TRBV20-1 combines with J gene TRBJ2-1; no reliable D call. The CDR3 contains 15 residues. With 0 bases removed from V and 7 bases from J, the gap between germline ends came to 16 bases. Germline CDR1 DFQATT, CDR2 SNEGSKA (reference sequence). This CDR3 is CSARDRVGLGNEQFF. CDR3 nucleotides: TGCAGTGCTAGAGATCGGGTAGGGTTAGGGAATGAGCAGTTCTTC.